Below are 29 T cell receptor beta chains sequenced from a single sample in a study of OX40 agonist ivuxolimab in advanced cancers. Sequenced by immunoSEQ multiplex PCR; TCRdb stores in-frame clones only, minus some. The table records approximately 60,000 clones, about 94% of them present only once. Sequenced material: CD4+ or CD8+ T cells sorted from blood, taken in a trial of the OX40 agonist ivuxolimab. The receptors derive from an adult with an advanced solid tumor such as melanoma, head and neck, liver or kidney cancer.

The chain combines TRBV11-2 with TRBJ2-7; 7 nucleotides match TRBD1. Trimming took 5 bases from V and 5 from J; bases not matched to a gene: 6. Germline CDR1 SGHAT, CDR2 FQNNGV. This CDR3 spans 13 amino acids. The CDR3 is CASSAGGWDEQYF. The CDR3, as DNA: TGTGCCAGCAGCGCAGGGGGTTGGGACGAGCAGTACTTC. Together with reference TRBV11-2 and TRBJ2-7, the CDR3 gives the full variable domain: EAGVAQSPRYKIIEKRQSVAFWCNPISGHATLYWYQQILGQGPKLLIQFQNNGVVDDSQLPKDRFSAERLKGVDSTLKIQPAKLEDSAVYLCASSAGGWDEQYFGPGTRLTVT.

V and J are TRBV7-9 and TRBJ2-3, with D possibly matching TRBD2 (6 bases). The CDR3 consists of 14 residues. Trimming cost V 5 bases and J 5 bases, with 14 bases left between them. Germline lookup yields CDR1 SEHNR and CDR2 FQNEAQ (reference sequence). The DNA for the CDR3 is TGTGCCAGCAGCACACTAGGGCGGGGAGATACGCAGTATTTT. Residues: CASSTLGRGDTQYF. Together with reference TRBV7-9 and TRBJ2-3, the CDR3 gives the full variable domain: DTGVSQNPRHKITKRGQNVTFRCDPISEHNRLYWYRQTLGQGPEFLTYFQNEAQLEKSRLLSDRFSAERPKGSFSTLEIQRTEQGDSAMYLCASSTLGRGDTQYFGPGTRLTVL.

The chain joins TRBV18 to TRBJ2-5; 11 nucleotides align to TRBD2. Germline assignment: CDR1 KGHSH and CDR2 LQKENI. The J segment lost 2 bases and the V segment lost 5 bases, leaving 16 bases of the junction unmatched. CDR3 length: 19 amino acids. The CDR3 DNA reads TGTGCCAGCTCATCCTACAGGGAACCGGGACTAGCGGTACAAGAGACCCAGTACTTC. Translating gives CASSSYREPGLAVQETQYF.

The genes are TRBV30 and TRBJ1-1; 8 nucleotides line up with TRBD1. The CDR3 has 13 amino acids. Germline CDR1 and CDR2: GTSNPN and SVGIG (reference sequence). V shed 5 bases, J shed 3 bases, and the junction held 5 bases outside the gene matches. The CDR3 DNA sequence: TGTGCCTGGTCGACAGGGGAGGACACTGAAGCTTTCTTT. Its translation: CAWSTGEDTEAFF.

The genes are TRBV2 and TRBJ2-2, with D perhaps TRBD1 (6 bases). Trimming took 6 bases from V and 3 from J, leaving 11 bases between them. Germline assignment: CDR1 SNHLY and CDR2 FYNNEI. This CDR3 is built from 14 residues. The CDR3: CASRPQGYTGELFF. The DNA for the CDR3 is TGTGCCAGCAGGCCACAGGGATACACCGGGGAGCTGTTTTTT. The variable domain in full, with the rest retrieved from reference TRBV2 and TRBJ2-2, is EPEVTQTPSHQVTQMGQEVILRCVPISNHLYFYWYRQILGQKVEFLVSFYNNEISEKSEIFDDQFSVERPDGSNFTLKIRSTKLEDSAMYFCASRPQGYTGELFFGEGSRLTVL.

The chain is built from TRBV9 and TRBJ2-1; D call uncertain. The CDR3 totals 14 residues. Germline CDR1 reads SGDLS; CDR2 reads YYNGEE. V was clipped by 0 bases and J by 7 bases, with 11 bases between them. The CDR3 DNA is TGTGCCAGCAGCGTAGACCAGACAAGTAATGAGCAGTTCTTC. Translating it yields CASSVDQTSNEQFF.

This chain joins TRBV7-3 and TRBJ2-1, with TRBD1 matching over 9 bases. The trim removed 4 bases at V and 7 bases at J, leaving 8 bases unmatched. The CDR3 totals 15 residues. Germline V lookup: CDR1 SGHTA, CDR2 FQGTGA. The CDR3 DNA reads as TGTGCCAGCAGCTCTGGGACAGGGTGGGGGAATGAGCAGTTCTTC. Residues: CASSSGTGWGNEQFF.

This clone was found once. The genes are TRBV7-2 and TRBJ2-1, with a weak D call TRBD2 (5 bases). The CDR3 totals 17 residues. The V gene's germline CDR1 is SGHTA and CDR2 FQGNSA. V dropped 5 bases and J dropped 0 bases, with 17 bases sitting between them. CDR3 in amino acids: CASSLITVAPSYNEQFF. DNA for the CDR3: TGTGCCAGCAGCCTCATCACGGTAGCGCCCTCCTACAATGAGCAGTTCTTC.

The gene calls are TRBV5-6 and TRBJ2-7; D is unclear. V was pared by 1 base and J by 4 bases, with 9 bases between. The CDR3 runs 13 residues. Germline V lookup: CDR1 SGHDT, CDR2 YYEEEE. CDR3 DNA: TGTGCCAGCAGCTTGCTCTATGGGTACGAGCAGTACTTC. Translated, it gives CASSLLYGYEQYF.

The chain is built from TRBV5-4 and TRBJ2-1; 12 nucleotides line up with TRBD2. Germline CDR1 reads SGHNT; CDR2 reads YYREEE (reference sequence). V lost 5 bases, J lost 7 bases, and 4 bases stayed unmatched. The CDR3 sequence is 14 residues long. This CDR3 is CASSPSGRANEQFF. CDR3 bases: TGTGCCAGCAGTCCTAGCGGGAGGGCTAATGAGCAGTTCTTC.

V usage is TRBV5-4 and J usage is TRBJ2-3, with 7 bases identical to TRBD1. Germline trimming cut 2 bases from V and 0 bases from J; bases unmatched to any gene: 9. Looked up from germline, CDR1 is SGHNT and CDR2 is YYREEE (reference sequence). The CDR3 spans 17 residues. CDR3 DNA: TGTGCCAGCAGCTTTCCTCTCCGGGACAGTAGCACAGATACGCAGTATTTT. Encoded protein: CASSFPLRDSSTDTQYF.

V usage is TRBV5-6 and J usage is TRBJ2-7; TRBD1 matches at 9 bases. CDR1 and CDR2 from the germline V gene are SGHDT and YYEEEE. The CDR3 totals 14 residues. V shed 4 bases, J shed 3 bases, and the junction held 5 bases outside the gene matches. The CDR3 is CASSPGTGYYEQYF. CDR3 bases: TGTGCCAGCAGCCCCGGGACAGGGTACTACGAGCAGTACTTC.

The chain uses TRBV9 and TRBJ2-3, with D tentatively TRBD1 (6 bases). The CDR3 is made up of 16 amino acids. CDR1 SGDLS and CDR2 YYNGEE come from the germline V gene. The V end was cut by 0 bases, the J end by 1 base, with 12 bases between. CDR3 sequence: CASSVEGGGRTDTQYF. The CDR3 DNA reads as TGTGCCAGCAGCGTAGAGGGTGGGGGCCGCACAGATACGCAGTATTTT.

This sequence joins TRBV4-3 and TRBJ2-7; D unclear. Deletions cut 3 bases from V and 3 bases from J, with 12 bases between. Germline V gene data show CDR1 as LGHNA and CDR2 as YSLEER. The CDR3 extends over 14 amino acids. The CDR3 loop reads CASSQGMSNYEQYF. The DNA for the CDR3 is TGCGCCAGCAGCCAGGGAATGAGCAACTACGAGCAGTACTTC.

The V gene is TRBV10-1, the J gene TRBJ2-2, with 11 bases aligning to TRBD2. Germline CDR1 WNHNN, CDR2 SYGVQD (reference sequence). The CDR3 is made up of 15 amino acids. J lost 5 bases, V lost 5 bases, and 4 bases had no gene match. The CDR3 sequence: CASSPTSGITGELFF. CDR3 in DNA: TGCGCCAGCAGTCCGACTAGCGGGATTACCGGGGAGCTGTTTTTT.

The chain uses TRBV7-9 and TRBJ2-7; 7 bases are a match to TRBD1. From germline, CDR1 is SEHNR and CDR2 FQNEAQ (reference sequence). The CDR3 spans 13 residues. Trimming removed 4 bases from V and 2 bases from J; junction bases left unmatched: 2. The CDR3 spells CASSSDRTYEQYF. The CDR3 nucleotides read TGTGCCAGCAGCTCGGACAGGACCTACGAGCAGTACTTC.

This chain links TRBV27 with TRBJ2-5; D possibly corresponds to TRBD2 (5 bases). The V gene lost 3 bases and the J gene lost 4 bases, with 12 bases spanning the gap. This CDR3 has 14 residues. CDR1 and CDR2 from the germline V gene are MNHEY and SMNVEV (reference sequence). The CDR3: CASSFGLGGETQYF. The CDR3 DNA follows: TGTGCCAGCAGTTTTGGACTGGGCGGAGAGACCCAGTACTTC.

CDR3 in DNA: TGTGCCAGCAGCCTAGACAGGGAATCCTACGAGCAGTACTTC. Translating it yields CASSLDRESYEQYF. The gene calls are TRBV6-5 and TRBJ2-7; 7 bases match TRBD1. The V segment lost 6 bases and the J segment 1 base; nucleotides outside the gene matches: 6. CDR3 length: 14 amino acids. CDR1 is MNHEY, CDR2 SVGAGI, per germline.

The chain employs TRBV28 and TRBJ1-5, with D possibly TRBD1 on 5 matching bases. Trimming removed 7 bases at V and 5 bases at J, with 24 bases between. CDR1 MDHEN and CDR2 SYDVKM come from the germline V gene. The CDR3 length is 17 residues. CDR3 amino acids: CASTLLGPSGGDQPQHF. Written as DNA, the CDR3 is TGTGCCAGCACCCTCCTAGGGCCCTCGGGGGGGGATCAGCCCCAGCATTTT.

The chain couples TRBV28 to TRBJ2-7, with D perhaps being TRBD1 or TRBD2 (6 bases each). Trimming removed 4 bases from V and 2 bases from J, with 18 bases in between. The CDR3 has 16 amino acids. From germline, CDR1 is MDHEN and CDR2 SYDVKM. The CDR3 DNA is TGTGCCAGCAGTTGGGCCCCGGTGGGGGGCCCCTACGAGCAGTACTTC. Translating it yields CASSWAPVGGPYEQYF. The whole variable domain, remainder taken from reference TRBV28 and TRBJ2-7, is DVKVTQSSRYLVKRTGEKVFLECVQDMDHENMFWYRQDPGLGLRLIYFSYDVKMKEKGDIPEGYSVSREKKERFSLILESASTNQTSMYLCASSWAPVGGPYEQYFGPGTRLTVT.

The chain carries TRBV19 and TRBJ1-5, with D possibly being TRBD1 (5 bases). The CDR3 has 11 amino acids. Looked up from germline, CDR1 is LNHDA and CDR2 is SQIVND (reference sequence). V was clipped by 8 bases and J by 5 bases, with 7 bases between them. CDR3 loop: CASGADQPQHF. CDR3 in DNA: TGTGCCAGTGGGGCTGATCAGCCCCAGCATTTT.

This clone was recorded once. V is TRBV27 and J is TRBJ2-5; D not resolved. CDR3 size: 14 residues. Deletions cut 2 bases from V and 4 bases from J, with 11 bases between. CDR1 MNHEY and CDR2 SMNVEV come from the germline V gene (reference sequence). The CDR3 DNA follows: TGTGCCAGCAGTTTACATGCGACCCGAGAGACCCAGTACTTC. Its translation: CASSLHATRETQYF.

The V gene is TRBV11-1, the J gene TRBJ2-1; perhaps TRBD1 as D (6 bases). This CDR3 comprises 11 residues. CDR1 SGHAT and CDR2 FQDESV come from the germline V gene (reference sequence). V gave up 5 bases and J gave up 9 bases, with 8 bases separating them. DNA for the CDR3: TGTGCCAGCAGCCTAGGGGGTGAGCAGTTCTTC. It codes for CASSLGGEQFF.

V is TRBV28 and J is TRBJ2-2; D is unclear. This CDR3 is built from 12 residues. Per the germline V gene, CDR1 is MDHEN and CDR2 is SYDVKM. V lost 7 bases, J lost 1 base, and 4 bases lay in between. The CDR3 coding sequence is TGTGCCAGCACTGAGAACACCGGGGAGCTGTTTTTT. It is translated as CASTENTGELFF. Filled out from reference TRBV28 and TRBJ2-2, the complete variable domain reads DVKVTQSSRYLVKRTGEKVFLECVQDMDHENMFWYRQDPGLGLRLIYFSYDVKMKEKGDIPEGYSVSREKKERFSLILESASTNQTSMYLCASTENTGELFFGEGSRLTVL.

Written as DNA, the CDR3 is TGTGCCAGCAGTTTATCCGGACTAGCGGGCGTGGTTGAGCAGTTCTTC. It is translated as CASSLSGLAGVVEQFF. The chain joins TRBV27 to TRBJ2-1, with 11 bases aligning to TRBD2. V shed 0 bases and J 9 bases; nucleotides not matched to a gene: 7. Germline V gene data show CDR1 as MNHEY and CDR2 as SMNVEV (reference sequence). The CDR3 covers 16 residues.

This chain connects TRBV6-5 to TRBJ1-1, with D possibly being TRBD1 (5 bases). The CDR3 has 13 amino acids. Trimming removed 4 bases at V and 1 base at J, with 7 bases between. Germline lookup yields CDR1 MNHEY and CDR2 SVGAGI. The CDR3 DNA reads as TGTGCCAGCAGTTCGGGGGAGAACACTGAAGCTTTCTTT. Its protein product is CASSSGENTEAFF.

This clone was seen only once. V and J are TRBV28 and TRBJ2-2, with no clear D. With 3 bases removed from V and 2 bases from J, the gap between germline ends came to 4 bases. The CDR3 is made up of 13 amino acids. Germline CDR1 and CDR2: MDHEN and SYDVKM. CDR3 nucleotide sequence: TGTGCCAGCAGTTTGGATAACACCGGGGAGCTGTTTTTT. Its translation: CASSLDNTGELFF.

The V call is TRBV28, the J call TRBJ1-2, with 10 bases lining up with TRBD1. Germline V CDR1 and CDR2: MDHEN, SYDVKM. This CDR3 has 17 residues. The junction had 12 bases not matched to a gene; V was cut back by 3 bases and J by 5 bases. CDR3 residues: CASSLGTGDRLWYGYTF. DNA of the CDR3: TGTGCCAGCAGTTTGGGGACAGGGGACCGGCTATGGTATGGCTACACCTTC.

This sequence joins TRBV6-5 and TRBJ2-1; 8 bases line up with TRBD1. V gave up 2 bases and J gave up 6 bases; unmatched junction bases: 9. The CDR3 spans 16 residues. Germline V gene data show CDR1 as MNHEY and CDR2 as SVGAGI. In DNA, the CDR3 is TGTGCCAGCAGTTACGAGGACAGGGTCGACTCCAATGAGCAGTTCTTC. It specifies CASSYEDRVDSNEQFF.